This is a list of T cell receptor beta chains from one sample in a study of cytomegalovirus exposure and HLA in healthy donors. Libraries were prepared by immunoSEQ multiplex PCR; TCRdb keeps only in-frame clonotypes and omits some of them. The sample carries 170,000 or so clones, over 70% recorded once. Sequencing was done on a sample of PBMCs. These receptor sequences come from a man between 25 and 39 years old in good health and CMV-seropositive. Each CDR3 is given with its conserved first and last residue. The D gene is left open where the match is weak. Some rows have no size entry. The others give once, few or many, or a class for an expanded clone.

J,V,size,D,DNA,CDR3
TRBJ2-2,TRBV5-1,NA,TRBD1,TGCGCCAGCAGCTTGGACAGGGGGCAGGCCGGGGAGCTGTTTTTT,CASSLDRGQAGELFF
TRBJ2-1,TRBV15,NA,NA,TGTGCCACCAGCAGAGATTCCCCACAGAAAGAGCAGTTCTTC,CATSRDSPQKEQFF
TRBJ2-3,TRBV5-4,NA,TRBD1,TGTGCCAGCAGCTTCTACGGGACAGGGCTGACAGATACGCAGTATTTT,CASSFYGTGLTDTQYF
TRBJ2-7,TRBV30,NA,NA,TGTGCCTGGGCGGGAAACTTTCGCGAGCAGTACTTC,CAWAGNFREQYF
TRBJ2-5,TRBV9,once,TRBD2,TGTGCCAGCAGCGTGACTAGCGGGTGGGGAGAGACCCAGTACTTC,CASSVTSGWGETQYF
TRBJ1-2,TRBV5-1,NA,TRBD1,TGCGCCAGCAGCGACAGGGAGGGCTACACCTTC,CASSDREGYTF
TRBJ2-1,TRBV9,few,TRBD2,TGTGCCAGCAGCCCGGGACTAGCGGGAGGATTCAATGAGCAGTTCTTC,CASSPGLAGGFNEQFF
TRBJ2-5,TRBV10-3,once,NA,TGTGCCATCAGTGAGTCGGGAGAAGAGACCCAGTACTTC,CAISESGEETQYF
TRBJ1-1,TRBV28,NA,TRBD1,TGTGCCAGCAGTTTAACAGGGGGTGAAGCTTTCTTT,CASSLTGGEAFF
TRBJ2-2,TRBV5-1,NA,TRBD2,TGCGCCAGCAGCGGGCGGGGGAAAGTGCGGACCGGGGAGCTGTTTTTT,CASSGRGKVRTGELFF
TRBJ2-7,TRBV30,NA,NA,TGTGCCTGGTATAACGACGGGACCTACGAGCAGTACTTC,CAWYNDGTYEQYF
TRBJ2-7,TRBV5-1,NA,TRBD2,TGCGCCAGCGGCCGGGAGGGGACCGGGGAGCAGTACTTC,CASGREGTGEQYF
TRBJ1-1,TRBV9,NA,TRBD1,TGTGCCAGCAGCGTCCGGGACAGGGTGACTGAAGCTTTCTTT,CASSVRDRVTEAFF